A selection of T cell receptor beta chains follows, all from one sample in a study of blood T cell repertoires in COVID-19. TCRdb's copy holds only in-frame clones and misses some; the assay was immunoSEQ multiplex PCR. The table has 250,000 to 350,000 clones, roughly 87% seen once; the top ten hold roughly 2.1%. The sequenced sample was peripheral blood. Every receptor here comes from a man between 18 and 35 years old with active or convalescent COVID-19. CDR3s include the opening cysteine and the closing phenylalanine or tryptophan. The D gene is left open where the match is weak. Clone size is not always given. Where it is, it says once, few, many or a class for expanded clones.

V gene: TRBV5-1; clone size: .; D gene: TRBD2; J gene: TRBJ2-3; CDR3 DNA: TGCGCCAGCAGCTTGGCTATCCATAGCGGGGGGTCGGATACGCAGTATTTT; CDR3 protein: CASSLAIHSGGSDTQYF
V gene: TRBV5-6; clone size: .; D gene: .; J gene: TRBJ2-1; CDR3 DNA: TGTGCCAGCAGCAAGGGACTCCCCTTAAACAATGAGCAGTTCTTC; CDR3 protein: CASSKGLPLNNEQFF
V gene: TRBV19; clone size: .; D gene: .; J gene: TRBJ1-2; CDR3 DNA: TGTGCCAGTAGTATAGAACCCGCGGATATCTATGGCTACACCTTC; CDR3 protein: CASSIEPADIYGYTF
V gene: TRBV3-1/TRBV3-2; clone size: .; D gene: TRBD2; J gene: TRBJ2-3; CDR3 DNA: TGTGCCAGCAGCCGCCGCATAGCGGGGGGGCCATCAGATACGCAGTATTTT; CDR3 protein: CASSRRIAGGPSDTQYF
V gene: TRBV28; clone size: .; D gene: .; J gene: TRBJ1-1; CDR3 DNA: TGTGCCAGCAGTTTCCGTGTCACTGAAGCTTTCTTT; CDR3 protein: CASSFRVTEAFF
V gene: TRBV5-6; clone size: once; D gene: .; J gene: TRBJ1-1; CDR3 DNA: TGTGCCAGCAGCTTGGGCGGGAACACTGAAGCTTTCTTT; CDR3 protein: CASSLGGNTEAFF
V gene: TRBV4-1; clone size: .; D gene: .; J gene: TRBJ2-7; CDR3 DNA: TGCGCCAGCAGCCGGGCTTTCGGGGGAATCCACGAGCAGTACTTC; CDR3 protein: CASSRAFGGIHEQYF
V gene: TRBV11-2; clone size: .; D gene: .; J gene: TRBJ1-2; CDR3 DNA: TGTGCCAGCAGCTTAGAGGGCGTGGGTGGAATCGTCGGCGGCTACACCTTC; CDR3 protein: CASSLEGVGGIVGGYTF
V gene: TRBV4-1; clone size: .; D gene: .; J gene: TRBJ1-5; CDR3 DNA: TGCGCCAGCAGCCAAGTGGGAGGGAGCAATCAGCCCCAGCATTTT; CDR3 protein: CASSQVGGSNQPQHF
V gene: TRBV4-3; clone size: .; D gene: .; J gene: TRBJ1-4; CDR3 DNA: TGCGCCAGCAGCTACGAAACGGGACACACTAATGAAAAACTGTTTTTT; CDR3 protein: CASSYETGHTNEKLFF
V gene: TRBV7-9; clone size: .; D gene: .; J gene: TRBJ1-1; CDR3 DNA: TGTGCCAGTTTCGGCACTGAAGCTTTCTTT; CDR3 protein: CASFGTEAFF
V gene: TRBV7-9; clone size: .; D gene: TRBD1; J gene: TRBJ1-2; CDR3 DNA: TGTGCCAGCAGCTTGGGTGCGACAGGGAACACCTTC; CDR3 protein: CASSLGATGNTF
V gene: TRBV6-2/TRBV6-3; clone size: once; D gene: .; J gene: TRBJ1-5; CDR3 DNA: TGTGCCAGCAGTTACGCCACAGCCTTTGATAATCAGCCCCAGCATTTT; CDR3 protein: CASSYATAFDNQPQHF
V gene: TRBV24-1; clone size: .; D gene: .; J gene: TRBJ1-1; CDR3 DNA: TGTGCCACCAGTGATGCGGGGGCCGGGGGCACTGAAGCTTTCTTT; CDR3 protein: CATSDAGAGGTEAFF
V gene: TRBV3-1/TRBV3-2; clone size: .; D gene: .; J gene: TRBJ1-4; CDR3 DNA: TGTGCCAGCAGCCAAGATCTAAACAGGAATGAAAAACTGTTTTTT; CDR3 protein: CASSQDLNRNEKLFF
V gene: TRBV27; clone size: .; D gene: TRBD1; J gene: TRBJ2-7; CDR3 DNA: TGTGCCAGCAGTCGTAGGACAGGGGGCTACGAGCAGTACTTC; CDR3 protein: CASSRRTGGYEQYF
V gene: TRBV6-2/TRBV6-3; clone size: .; D gene: .; J gene: TRBJ2-1; CDR3 DNA: TGTGCCAGCAGTTACACACCCGGAGCCTACAATGAGCAGTTCTTC; CDR3 protein: CASSYTPGAYNEQFF
V gene: TRBV28; clone size: .; D gene: TRBD2; J gene: TRBJ2-5; CDR3 DNA: TGTGCCAGCAGTCATCCCCGCGGGGGGGAATTCGAGACCCAGTACTTC; CDR3 protein: CASSHPRGGEFETQYF
V gene: TRBV28; clone size: .; D gene: TRBD1; J gene: TRBJ1-2; CDR3 DNA: TGTGCCAGCAGTTTAACGGGACAGGGGGCTGGCGGCTACACCTTC; CDR3 protein: CASSLTGQGAGGYTF
V gene: TRBV7-9; clone size: .; D gene: TRBD1; J gene: TRBJ1-3; CDR3 DNA: TGTGCCAGCAGGGACACGGGACAGGGCGTCACCATATATTTT; CDR3 protein: CASRDTGQGVTIYF
V gene: TRBV7-8; clone size: .; D gene: TRBD1; J gene: TRBJ1-2; CDR3 DNA: TGTGCCAGCAGCCGCGGGACAGGGGGTGGCTACACCTTC; CDR3 protein: CASSRGTGGGYTF
V gene: TRBV11-3; clone size: few; D gene: .; J gene: TRBJ2-7; CDR3 DNA: TGTGCCAGCAGCAGAGTCGGGGGAAGCGAGCAGTACTTC; CDR3 protein: CASSRVGGSEQYF
V gene: TRBV4-3; clone size: .; D gene: .; J gene: TRBJ2-2; CDR3 DNA: TGCGCCAGCAGCCAAGGCCAGGGGAACACCGGGGAGCTGTTTTTT; CDR3 protein: CASSQGQGNTGELFF
V gene: TRBV29-1; clone size: .; D gene: .; J gene: TRBJ2-3; CDR3 DNA: TGCAGCGTCTGGGGGCGCGCCCCGAGCGGTGCAGATACGCAGTATTTT; CDR3 protein: CSVWGRAPSGADTQYF
V gene: TRBV4-2; clone size: .; D gene: .; J gene: TRBJ2-1; CDR3 DNA: TGTGCCAGCAGCCAGCTCACAGGGCACTCCTACAATGAGCAGTTCTTC; CDR3 protein: CASSQLTGHSYNEQFF
V gene: TRBV6-1; clone size: few; D gene: TRBD1; J gene: TRBJ1-1; CDR3 DNA: TGTGCCAGCAGTGACCACAGGGGGCACACTGAAGCTTTCTTT; CDR3 protein: CASSDHRGHTEAFF
V gene: TRBV9; clone size: .; D gene: .; J gene: TRBJ2-1; CDR3 DNA: TGTGCCAGCAGCCCGGATGTCGGGTCCTACAATGAGCAGTTCTTC; CDR3 protein: CASSPDVGSYNEQFF
V gene: TRBV9; clone size: .; D gene: TRBD2; J gene: TRBJ2-2; CDR3 DNA: TGTGCCAGCAGCGACAGCGGGGGGACACCGGTCGGGGAGCTGTTTTTT; CDR3 protein: CASSDSGGTPVGELFF
V gene: TRBV27; clone size: .; D gene: TRBD1; J gene: TRBJ1-1; CDR3 DNA: TGTGCCAGTAGGGGTGACAGGGGGACCCCTCATGAAGCTTTCTTT; CDR3 protein: CASRGDRGTPHEAFF
V gene: TRBV20-1; clone size: .; D gene: TRBD1; J gene: TRBJ1-2; CDR3 DNA: TGCAGCGCGACAGGGGGGTATGGCTACACCTTC; CDR3 protein: CSATGGYGYTF
V gene: TRBV6-5; clone size: .; D gene: .; J gene: TRBJ2-7; CDR3 DNA: TGTGCCAGCAGTCCCAACCCGGGACACCACTACGAGCAGTACTTC; CDR3 protein: CASSPNPGHHYEQYF
V gene: TRBV20-1; clone size: once; D gene: TRBD2; J gene: TRBJ2-1; CDR3 DNA: TGCAGTGCTAGTACGTTGGGACTAGCGGGAATAATGTTCTTAAATGAGCAGTTCTTC; CDR3 protein: CSASTLGLAGIMFLNEQFF
V gene: TRBV7-9; clone size: .; D gene: TRBD1; J gene: TRBJ2-3; CDR3 DNA: TGTGCCAGCAGCTCCGGACAGGGTTCTTTAGCAGATACGCAGTATTTT; CDR3 protein: CASSSGQGSLADTQYF
V gene: TRBV7-9; clone size: .; D gene: .; J gene: TRBJ1-6; CDR3 DNA: TGTGCCAGCAGCTTAGGGAGTTCCAATTCACCCCTCCACTTT; CDR3 protein: CASSLGSSNSPLHF
V gene: TRBV2; clone size: .; D gene: .; J gene: TRBJ1-1; CDR3 DNA: TGTGCCAGCAGCCTTACTGGGGCCACTGAAGCTTTCTTT; CDR3 protein: CASSLTGATEAFF
V gene: TRBV29-1; clone size: .; D gene: .; J gene: TRBJ2-7; CDR3 DNA: TGCAGCGTTGGGCAGGGCTACTACGAGCAGTACTTC; CDR3 protein: CSVGQGYYEQYF
V gene: TRBV9; clone size: .; D gene: TRBD2; J gene: TRBJ2-1; CDR3 DNA: TGTGCCAGCAGCGGGGCCGGGACTACTACCAATGAGCAGTTCTTC; CDR3 protein: CASSGAGTTTNEQFF
V gene: TRBV5-1; clone size: .; D gene: .; J gene: TRBJ1-4; CDR3 DNA: TGCGCCAGCAGCCCCAGGGGCCCTAATGAAAAACTGTTTTTT; CDR3 protein: CASSPRGPNEKLFF
V gene: TRBV5-4; clone size: .; D gene: .; J gene: TRBJ1-1; CDR3 DNA: TGTGCCAGCAGCTTGGGCGGCCGTGAGAACTTGGCTTTCTTT; CDR3 protein: CASSLGGRENLAFF
V gene: TRBV7-3; clone size: .; D gene: TRBD1; J gene: TRBJ2-3; CDR3 DNA: TGTGCCAGCAGGCGGACAGGGGGAATCACAGATACGCAGTATTTT; CDR3 protein: CASRRTGGITDTQYF
V gene: TRBV6-5; clone size: .; D gene: TRBD2; J gene: TRBJ2-1; CDR3 DNA: TGTGCCAGCAGTCGTGGGACTAGCGGGGGGGCTGAGCAGTTCTTC; CDR3 protein: CASSRGTSGGAEQFF
V gene: TRBV3-1/TRBV3-2; clone size: few; D gene: .; J gene: TRBJ1-2; CDR3 DNA: TGTGCCAGCAGCCATTCGGCCGGGCCGGGAGGTAGCTACACCTTC; CDR3 protein: CASSHSAGPGGSYTF
V gene: TRBV3-1/TRBV3-2; clone size: .; D gene: TRBD1; J gene: TRBJ1-2; CDR3 DNA: TGTGCCAGCAGCCCCTGGGACAGCAACTTGTATGGCTACACCTTC; CDR3 protein: CASSPWDSNLYGYTF
V gene: TRBV7-9; clone size: .; D gene: .; J gene: TRBJ2-1; CDR3 DNA: TGTGCCAGCAGGGTAGAGGGCCTTGCCAATGAGCAGTTCTTC; CDR3 protein: CASRVEGLANEQFF
V gene: TRBV19; clone size: .; D gene: TRBD1; J gene: TRBJ1-1; CDR3 DNA: TGTGCCAGTAGGGGACAGACTATAGAACGCACTGAAGCTTTCTTT; CDR3 protein: CASRGQTIERTEAFF
V gene: TRBV27; clone size: .; D gene: .; J gene: TRBJ1-4; CDR3 DNA: TGTGCCAGCAGTTTAAATGCCCGGGTTTTGGGTGAAAAACTGTTTTTT; CDR3 protein: CASSLNARVLGEKLFF
V gene: TRBV7-9; clone size: .; D gene: .; J gene: TRBJ2-7; CDR3 DNA: TGTGCCAGCAGCTCGAGACAGGGAGGTGGCTACGAGCAGTACTTC; CDR3 protein: CASSSRQGGGYEQYF
V gene: TRBV2; clone size: .; D gene: .; J gene: TRBJ1-5; CDR3 DNA: TGTGCCAGCAGTGAACATCAGGAATCCCAGCATTTT; CDR3 protein: CASSEHQESQHF
V gene: TRBV7-4; clone size: .; D gene: .; J gene: TRBJ2-7; CDR3 DNA: TGTGCCAGCAGCTCGGACAGTCACTGCTCCTACGAGCAGTACTTC; CDR3 protein: CASSSDSHCSYEQYF
V gene: TRBV7-9; clone size: .; D gene: TRBD1; J gene: TRBJ1-1; CDR3 DNA: TGTGCCAGCAGCCAAGACAGGGTGGTAATGCACACTGAAGCTTTCTTT; CDR3 protein: CASSQDRVVMHTEAFF
V gene: TRBV18; clone size: .; D gene: TRBD1; J gene: TRBJ1-1; CDR3 DNA: TGTGCCAGCTCACCCACAGGGGCCCTCAACACTGAAGCTTTCTTT; CDR3 protein: CASSPTGALNTEAFF
V gene: TRBV23-1; clone size: .; D gene: TRBD2; J gene: TRBJ2-7; CDR3 DNA: TGCGCCAGCAGTCAATCGAGGGAGGGGTATGGGTCCTACGAGCAGTACTTC; CDR3 protein: CASSQSREGYGSYEQYF
V gene: TRBV15; clone size: .; D gene: TRBD1; J gene: TRBJ2-7; CDR3 DNA: TGTGCCACCAGCAGAGATAGGGGACAGTTTTACGAGCAGTACTTC; CDR3 protein: CATSRDRGQFYEQYF
V gene: TRBV4-1; clone size: .; D gene: .; J gene: TRBJ1-5; CDR3 DNA: TGCGCCAGCAGTCAACAGGGAGGAAGTCAGCCCCAGCATTTT; CDR3 protein: CASSQQGGSQPQHF
V gene: TRBV6-5; clone size: .; D gene: .; J gene: TRBJ2-7; CDR3 DNA: TGTGCCAGCAGCCGTGATGGGCCCTACGAGCAGTACTTC; CDR3 protein: CASSRDGPYEQYF
V gene: TRBV5-1; clone size: once; D gene: .; J gene: TRBJ2-7; CDR3 DNA: TGCGCCAGCAGCTTGGTCCGCGGCTACGAGCAGTACTTC; CDR3 protein: CASSLVRGYEQYF
V gene: TRBV24-1; clone size: .; D gene: TRBD1; J gene: TRBJ2-3; CDR3 DNA: TGTGCCACCAGTAGCGGAGACAGGGGTGTAGTAGATACGCAGTATTTT; CDR3 protein: CATSSGDRGVVDTQYF
V gene: TRBV19; clone size: few; D gene: TRBD1; J gene: TRBJ1-5; CDR3 DNA: TGTGCCAGTAGCCGTGGACAGGGGGTCGGTCAGCCCCAGCATTTT; CDR3 protein: CASSRGQGVGQPQHF
V gene: TRBV28; clone size: .; D gene: TRBD1; J gene: TRBJ2-7; CDR3 DNA: TGTGCCAGCAGCCGGACAGGGCGCTACGAGCAGTACTTC; CDR3 protein: CASSRTGRYEQYF
V gene: TRBV5-6; clone size: .; D gene: .; J gene: TRBJ2-5; CDR3 DNA: TGTGCCAGCAGCTTGGACGGGTGGCAGACCCAGTACTTC; CDR3 protein: CASSLDGWQTQYF